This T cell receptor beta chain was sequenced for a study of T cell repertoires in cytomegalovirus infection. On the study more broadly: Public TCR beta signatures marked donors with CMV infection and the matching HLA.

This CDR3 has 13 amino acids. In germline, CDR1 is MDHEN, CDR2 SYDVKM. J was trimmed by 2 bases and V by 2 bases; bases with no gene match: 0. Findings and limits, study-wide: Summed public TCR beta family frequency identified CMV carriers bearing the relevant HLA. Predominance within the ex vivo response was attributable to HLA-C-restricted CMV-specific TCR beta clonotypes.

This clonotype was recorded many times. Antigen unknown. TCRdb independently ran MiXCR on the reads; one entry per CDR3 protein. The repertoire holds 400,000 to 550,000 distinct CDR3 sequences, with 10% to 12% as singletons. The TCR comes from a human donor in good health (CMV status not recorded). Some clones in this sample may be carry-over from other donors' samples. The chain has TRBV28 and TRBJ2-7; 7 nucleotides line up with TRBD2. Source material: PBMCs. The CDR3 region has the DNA TGTGCCAGCAGTTTACGGGAGGCCTACGAGCAGTACTTC. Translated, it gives CASSLREAYEQYF.